The TCR beta chain described here comes from a study of blood T cell repertoires in COVID-19 (TCRdb year 2020). With regard to the full study: Samples from collaborators originated in the United States, Italy and Spain and spanned both the acute and convalescent phases of COVID-19. Sample metadata almost always included a de-identified subject ID, COVID-19 status, age in years and sex. Subjects who had been exposed to COVID-19, were actively infected with it, or had recovered from it provided the deeply sampled blood TCRbeta repertoires that made up the dataset. The samples were drawn from two sources: the first 160 participants of the ongoing ImmuneRACE study, and fewer than 1,500 subjects contributed by 6 global collaborators. The repertoires were released in a freely available public database meant as a resource for research on the immune response to SARS-CoV-2. Where HLA class I and class II types were available, the types were taken from metadata supplied by the sample provider, not from assay-based typing. The prospective study material was composed of cDNA or gDNA derived from T cells, B-cell-depleted T cells, or PBMCs.

On this clone itself: Its specific antigen is unknown. The record has no base qualities; no much larger clone is one base away.

Overall study results and their limits: The quantity of clinical and demographic metadata differed by source and by participant and was supplied without curation.

The immunoSEQ Assay, a bias-controlled multiplex PCR, was used to amplify TCRbeta CDR3 regions from genomic DNA. As for how the authors treated the data: Nucleated cell counts per sample were estimated from amplification of reference gene primers within the assay. To quantify the absolute abundance of each unique TCRbeta CDR3 rearrangement, sequence reads were collapsed and filtered. For each sample, productive Simpson clonality was calculated as the square root of Simpson's diversity index over productive rearrangements. This is the immuneACCESS table as TCRdb keeps it, with only in-frame sequences that have V and J called. A part of the clones is gone; compared with another copy, unresolved V genes explain less than half, and the rest is unexplained. From that table come the V and J calls and clone size; the DNA was used to work out D and trimming. This sample holds about 210,000 clones; 84% were observed only once. In total, the top ten clones hold 7.6% of the sample.

Each collaborating institution followed its own protocols to collect whole blood in K2EDTA tubes. For TCRbeta analysis, collaborators shipped samples in one of three forms: frozen whole blood, isolated PBMCs, or DNA extracted from either of those sample types. The CDR3 goes from the cysteine to the phenylalanine over 16 residues. The DNA shown is the 48-base CDR3, in frame from base 1. The trim is 4 bases for V and 0 bases for J, with a gap of 14 bases between the germline ends. The germline V gene encodes CDR1 SGHRS and CDR2 YFSETQ. The source of this sequence is a woman aged 50 to 60 with active or convalescent COVID-19. This chain joins TRBV5-1 to TRBJ1-5, with the D gene uncertain. Sample: peripheral blood. This receptor has the CDR3 CASSTGPGDSNQPQHF. The DNA sequence follows: TGCGCCAGCAGCACCGGCCCCGGGGATAGCAATCAGCCCCAGCATTTT.